The rows below give T cell receptor beta chains drawn from one sample of a study of blood T cell repertoires in COVID-19. TCRdb's table, derived via immunoSEQ multiplex PCR, lists solely in-frame clones and lacks some. The sample comprises a few hundred thousand clones, roughly 90% of which are singletons, and 1.5% to 2% rests with the top ten. The sample comprised PBMCs or T cells enriched from blood (not recorded which). The receptors stem from a woman between 25 and 40 years old who had recovered from COVID-19. Both conserved end residues are part of each CDR3. Each record gives: CDR3 length, clone size, J gene, D gene, V gene, CDR3 protein. A D gene is named only where the DNA matches it firmly. Clone sizes are given selectively: once, few, many, or a class where the clone is expanded.

15,.,TRBJ1-6,TRBD1,TRBV19,CASSEDRAHNSPLHF
17,.,TRBJ1-2,TRBD1,TRBV4-1,CASSQPRGQTKIYGYTF
15,.,TRBJ2-1,TRBD2,TRBV18,CASSPLAGDNNEQFF
18,.,TRBJ2-1,.,TRBV15,CATSRDYAGDSSYNEQFF
14,.,TRBJ2-1,TRBD1,TRBV19,CASKPDRGREEQFF
15,.,TRBJ2-7,TRBD2,TRBV10-2,CASSEWGGFYYEQYF
17,.,TRBJ2-3,TRBD1,TRBV10-3,CAISESTGTGGVNTQYF
15,.,TRBJ1-4,.,TRBV18,CASSVRRGTNEKLFF
13,.,TRBJ2-2,.,TRBV7-9,CASRFSNTGELFF
11,.,TRBJ1-2,.,TRBV30,CAWSHLSGYTF
14,.,TRBJ1-5,.,TRBV7-9,CASSDQGFGQPQHF
15,once,TRBJ2-1,TRBD1,TRBV5-1,CASSFEGQGDNEQFF
14,few,TRBJ1-6,.,TRBV6-5,CASNLGGRNSPLHF
14,.,TRBJ1-1,TRBD1,TRBV2,CASWDGTANTEAFF
14,.,TRBJ2-5,.,TRBV6-5,CASSYSRGKETQYF
20,.,TRBJ2-1,.,TRBV12-5,CASGLPRLVPAADSYNEQFF
13,.,TRBJ1-1,.,TRBV12-3/TRBV12-4,CASIDRPNTEAFF
13,.,TRBJ2-1,TRBD2,TRBV10-3,CAIRLAGPNEQFF
14,.,TRBJ1-2,.,TRBV4-3,CASSQDRRVYGYTF
15,.,TRBJ1-4,TRBD1,TRBV4-1,CASSQGQGQDEKLFF
15,.,TRBJ2-7,.,TRBV6-5,CASSRQLPPSYEQYF
16,.,TRBJ2-7,TRBD1,TRBV9,CASSVQGGQGKNEQYF
16,.,TRBJ2-7,.,TRBV18,CASSLKGAPSSYEQYF
15,.,TRBJ2-3,TRBD1,TRBV7-9,CASSARTGYTDTQYF
15,.,TRBJ2-2,TRBD1,TRBV19,CASSRRQGDTGELFF
15,.,TRBJ2-5,TRBD2,TRBV30,CAWSVGGGAQETQYF
13,.,TRBJ1-2,.,TRBV7-2,CASSQEAGAGYTF
19,.,TRBJ2-2,TRBD2,TRBV10-3,CAIRSTSGRFSRVTGELFF
14,few,TRBJ1-5,.,TRBV6-1,CASSDPGGFQPQHF
16,.,TRBJ1-6,TRBD1,TRBV2,CASSDGTGGYNSPLHF
15,.,TRBJ2-1,TRBD2,TRBV3-1/TRBV3-2,CASPSAGGGAYEQFF
15,.,TRBJ2-5,TRBD2,TRBV29-1,CSVYGLADYQETQYF
13,few,TRBJ1-5,.,TRBV18,CASSPGGGQPQHF
22,.,TRBJ1-2,TRBD1,TRBV27,CASSPRGGQGAPRLGTFYGYTF
17,many,TRBJ2-1,.,TRBV5-6,CASSPTATSGFTNEQFF
17,.,TRBJ2-2,TRBD1,TRBV5-6,CASSLNVGRGFTGELFF
21,.,TRBJ2-1,TRBD2,TRBV6-2/TRBV6-3,CASSRIPGLAGGQHARGEQFF